This T cell receptor beta chain is drawn from a study of cytomegalovirus exposure and HLA in healthy donors. Findings and caveats of the study: Relative to the roughly 690-donor mean, N-insertions were reportedly fewer in an Asian-associated ancestry cluster in a later analysis. The study listed about 150 cytomegalovirus-associated TCR beta chains. In a later analysis, HLA-C alleles had the fewest associated TCRs, DRB1 alleles the most.

As regards this clone: The antigen is unknown.

This CDR3 is 15 amino acids long. The ends lost 3 bases at V and 0 bases at J; junction bases unmatched: 1. Germline lookup yields CDR1 SGDLS and CDR2 YYNGEE. Vbeta (60) and Jbeta (13) primers were used in the PCR. Only in-frame clones appear in the TCRdb table, and some are missing; sequencing was by immunoSEQ multiplex PCR. Of roughly 72,000 clones listed, roughly 80% are singletons. Specimen: PBMCs. This receptor was obtained from a woman in her thirties or forties in good health and CMV-seropositive. The chain carries TRBV9 and TRBJ2-1; 9 positions match TRBD2. CDR3 loop: CASSGSGGSYNEQFF. The DNA of the CDR3 is TGTGCCAGCAGCGGTAGCGGGGGCTCCTACAATGAGCAGTTCTTC. The full variable domain, with the rest looked up from reference TRBV9 and TRBJ2-1, is DSGVTQTPKHLITATGQRVTLRCSPRSGDLSVYWYQQSLDQGLQFLIQYYNGEERAKGNILERFSAQQFPDLHSELNLSSLELGDSALYFCASSGSGGSYNEQFFGPGTRLTVL.